There are many counts of the clone carrying this T cell receptor (beta chain). Amplified TCR beta CDR3 regions came from RNA transcripts. Researchers ran a first-round RT-PCR on the TCR CDR3 using the HTBI primer set. One entry per CDR3 protein results from TCRdb running MiXCR on the multiplex PCR reads. The sample has some 180,000 distinct CDR3 sequences; about 17% are singletons. The sample is drawn from a study of T cells in Graves' hyperthyroidism and ophthalmopathy. Germline V gives CDR1 SNHLY, CDR2 FYNNEI. The CDR3 loop spans 16 amino acids. The V end lost 6 bases, the J end lost 1 base, and 15 bases lay between the germline ends.

V gene TRBV2 combines with J gene TRBJ2-2; D perhaps matches TRBD2 (5 bases). The sample taken for sequencing was blood. The receptor was isolated from a woman in her forties or fifties with Graves' hyperthyroidism. In DNA form, the CDR3 reads TGTGCCAGCAGCCGACTCGGCGGGTTGAACACCGGGGAGCTGTTTTTT. As protein: CASSRLGGLNTGELFF.